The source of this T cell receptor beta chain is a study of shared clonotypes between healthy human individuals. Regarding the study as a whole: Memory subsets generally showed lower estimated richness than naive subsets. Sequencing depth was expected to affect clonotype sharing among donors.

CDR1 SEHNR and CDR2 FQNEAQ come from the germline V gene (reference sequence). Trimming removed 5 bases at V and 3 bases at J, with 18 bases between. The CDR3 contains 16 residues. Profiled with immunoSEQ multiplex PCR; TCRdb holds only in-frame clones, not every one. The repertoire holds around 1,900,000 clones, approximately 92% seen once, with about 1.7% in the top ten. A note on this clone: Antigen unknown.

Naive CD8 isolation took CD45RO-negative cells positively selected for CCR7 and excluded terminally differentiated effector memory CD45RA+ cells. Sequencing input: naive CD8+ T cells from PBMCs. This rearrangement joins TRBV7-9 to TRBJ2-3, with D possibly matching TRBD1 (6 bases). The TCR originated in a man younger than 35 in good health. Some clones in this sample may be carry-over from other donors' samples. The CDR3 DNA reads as TGTGCCAGCAGCCCGAGTCAGGGGCCGAGGACAGATACGCAGTATTTT. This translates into CASSPSQGPRTDTQYF.